This T cell receptor (beta chain) is from a study of regulatory T cells in long-lasting Graves disease. Germline V lookup: CDR1 SGHTA, CDR2 FQGNSA. Trimming took off 1 base at V and 9 bases at J, with 16 bases between the two ends. This CDR3 is 16 amino acids long. Libraries of TCR beta came from iRepertoire HTBI primers plus Arm-PCR of CDR3 regions. MiXCR was run by TCRdb on the multiplex PCR reads, yielding one entry per CDR3 protein. The table lists about 460,000 distinct CDR3 sequences, under 25% of them singletons. Time point denoted: persistent/refractory GD, antithyroid drugs over 5 years with positive TRAb. There was RNA extracted from PBMCs, and the TCR library was made from it.

The TCR was taken from a female donor with Graves disease. Specimen: peripheral blood mononuclear cells (PBMCs), collected when the disease was refractory, from a patient treated with antithyroid drugs. This rearrangement joins TRBV7-2 to TRBJ1-6; D unclear. The CDR3 DNA follows: TGTGCCAGCAGCTTAGACGGGTCCTACACATTTTCACCCCTCCACTTT. It translates to CASSLDGSYTFSPLHF.